This T cell receptor (beta chain) came from a study of cytomegalovirus exposure and HLA in healthy donors. Findings and caveats of the study: Highest at DRB1 and lowest at HLA-C, TCR association rates differed among HLA loci in a later analysis. There were around 160 TCR beta chains listed as cytomegalovirus-associated.

Germline V CDR1 and CDR2: SSHAT, FNYEAQ (reference sequence). The CDR3 has 16 amino acids. The PCR employed 60 Vbeta primers together with 13 Jbeta primers. TCRdb's copy holds only in-frame clones and misses some; the assay was immunoSEQ multiplex PCR. The data show around 84,000 clones, around 77% seen once. In regard to this clone: Its matching antigen is unknown. One end of the junction varies from germline; a read error may be responsible.

The source material was PBMCs. The chain couples TRBV7-7 to TRBJ1-2; D not resolved. The receptor was isolated from a man aged 50 or older in good health and CMV-seronegative. Written as DNA, the CDR3 is TGTGCTAGCAGCTTAGATAGTCAGGAGGCTAACTATGGCTACACCTTC. It codes for CASSLDSQEANYGYTF.